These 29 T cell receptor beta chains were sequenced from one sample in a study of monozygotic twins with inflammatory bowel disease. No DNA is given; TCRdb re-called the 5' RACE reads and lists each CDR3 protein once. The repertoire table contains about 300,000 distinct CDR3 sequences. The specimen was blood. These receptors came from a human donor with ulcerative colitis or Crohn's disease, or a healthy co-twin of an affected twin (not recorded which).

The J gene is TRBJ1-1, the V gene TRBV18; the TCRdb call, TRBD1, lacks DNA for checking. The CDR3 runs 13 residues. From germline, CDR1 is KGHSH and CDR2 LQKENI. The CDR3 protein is CASRPGTFTEAFF.

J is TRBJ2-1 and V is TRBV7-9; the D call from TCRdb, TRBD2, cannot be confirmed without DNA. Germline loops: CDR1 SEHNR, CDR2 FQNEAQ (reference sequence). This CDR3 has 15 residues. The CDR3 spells CASVRGESSYNEQFF. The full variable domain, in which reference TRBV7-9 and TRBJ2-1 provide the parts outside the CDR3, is DTGVSQNPRHKITKRGQNVTFRCDPISEHNRLYWYRQTLGQGPEFLTYFQNEAQLEKSRLLSDRFSAERPKGSFSTLEIQRTEQGDSAMYLCASVRGESSYNEQFFGPGTRLTVL.

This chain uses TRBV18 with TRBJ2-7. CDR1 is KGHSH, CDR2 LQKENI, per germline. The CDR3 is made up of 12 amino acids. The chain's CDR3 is CASSPTTYEQYF.

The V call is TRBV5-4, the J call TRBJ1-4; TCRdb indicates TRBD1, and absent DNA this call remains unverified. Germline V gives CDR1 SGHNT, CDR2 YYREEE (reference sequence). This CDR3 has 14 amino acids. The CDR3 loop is CASSSPGQYEKLFF. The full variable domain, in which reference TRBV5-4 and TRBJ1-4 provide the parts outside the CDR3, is ETGVTQSPTHLIKTRGQQVTLRCSSQSGHNTVSWYQQALGQGPQFIFQYYREEENGRGNFPPRFSGLQFPNYSSELNVNALELDDSALYLCASSSPGQYEKLFFGSGTQLSVL.

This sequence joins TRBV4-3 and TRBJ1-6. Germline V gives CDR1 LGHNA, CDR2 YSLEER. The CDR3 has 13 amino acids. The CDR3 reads CASSQTLNSPLHF.

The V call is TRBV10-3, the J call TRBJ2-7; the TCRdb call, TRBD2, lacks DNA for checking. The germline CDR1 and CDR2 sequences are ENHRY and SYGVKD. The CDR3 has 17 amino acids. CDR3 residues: CAISESSGPPVTYEQYF.

CDR3 protein: CASSGAASNYEQYF. The chain couples TRBV5-1 to TRBJ2-7; TCRdb names TRBD1, which stays unverified in the absence of DNA. Germline CDR1 SGHRS, CDR2 YFSETQ. CDR3 length equals 14 residues. The full variable domain, completed using reference TRBV5-1 and TRBJ2-7, is KAGVTQTPRYLIKTRGQQVTLSCSPISGHRSVSWYQQTPGQGLQFLFEYFSETQRNKGNFPGRFSGRQFSNSRSEMNVSTLELGDSALYLCASSGAASNYEQYFGPGTRLTVT.

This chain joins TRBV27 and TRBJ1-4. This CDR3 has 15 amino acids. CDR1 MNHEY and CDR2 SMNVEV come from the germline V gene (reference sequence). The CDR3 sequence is CASSSTAREREKLFF.

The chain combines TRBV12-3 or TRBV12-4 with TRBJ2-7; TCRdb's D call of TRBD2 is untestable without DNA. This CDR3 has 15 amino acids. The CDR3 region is CASSLEGEGFHEQYF.

CDR3 amino acids: CASSLQQYNEQFF. The chain links TRBV7-9 to TRBJ2-1. The germline V gene encodes CDR1 SEHNR and CDR2 FQNEAQ (reference sequence). The CDR3 runs 13 residues.

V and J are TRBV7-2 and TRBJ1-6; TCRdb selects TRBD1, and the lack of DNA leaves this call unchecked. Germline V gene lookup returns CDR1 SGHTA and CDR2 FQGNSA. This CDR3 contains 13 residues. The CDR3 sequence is CASIRGRNSPLHF.

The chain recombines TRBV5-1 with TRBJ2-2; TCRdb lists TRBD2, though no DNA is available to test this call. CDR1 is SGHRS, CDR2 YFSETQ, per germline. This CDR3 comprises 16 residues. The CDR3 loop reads CASSLGAGGDTGELFF.

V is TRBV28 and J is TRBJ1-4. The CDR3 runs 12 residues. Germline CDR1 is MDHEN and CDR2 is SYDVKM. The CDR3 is CASSSLNEKLFF.

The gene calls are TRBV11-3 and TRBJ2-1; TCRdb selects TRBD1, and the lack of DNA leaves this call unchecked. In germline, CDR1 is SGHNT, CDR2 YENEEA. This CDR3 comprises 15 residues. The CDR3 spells CASSPPGTGHNEQFF.

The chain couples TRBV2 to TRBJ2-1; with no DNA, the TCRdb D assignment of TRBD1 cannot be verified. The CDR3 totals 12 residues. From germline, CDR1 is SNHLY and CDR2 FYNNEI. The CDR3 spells CASYTQGGEQFF.

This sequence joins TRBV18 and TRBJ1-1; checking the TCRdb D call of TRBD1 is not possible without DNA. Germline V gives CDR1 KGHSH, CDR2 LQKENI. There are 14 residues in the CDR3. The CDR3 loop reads CASSPTGGNTEAFF.

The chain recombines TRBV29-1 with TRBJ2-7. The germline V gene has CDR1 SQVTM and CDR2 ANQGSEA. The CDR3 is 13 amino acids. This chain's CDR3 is CSVAGRSSYEQYF.

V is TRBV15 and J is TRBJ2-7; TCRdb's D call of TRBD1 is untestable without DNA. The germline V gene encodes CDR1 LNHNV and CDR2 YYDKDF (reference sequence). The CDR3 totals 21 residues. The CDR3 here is CATSRNRQGGIVVVNRYEQYF.

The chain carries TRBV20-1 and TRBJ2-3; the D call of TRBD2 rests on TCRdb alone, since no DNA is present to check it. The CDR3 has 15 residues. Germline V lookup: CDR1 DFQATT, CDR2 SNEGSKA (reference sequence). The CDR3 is CSATLAGASTDTQYF.

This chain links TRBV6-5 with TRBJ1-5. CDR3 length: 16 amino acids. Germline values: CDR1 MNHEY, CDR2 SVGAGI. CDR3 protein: CASSYGPPFQNQPQHF.

The CDR3 sequence: CASSLWAANTGELFF. V usage is TRBV7-3 and J usage is TRBJ2-2. Looked up from germline, CDR1 is SGHTA and CDR2 is FQGTGA. The length of the CDR3 is 15 residues. Together with reference TRBV7-3 and TRBJ2-2, the CDR3 gives the full variable domain: GAGVSQTPSNKVTEKGKYVELRCDPISGHTALYWYRQSLGQGPEFLIYFQGTGAADDSGLPNDRFFAVRPEGSVSTLKIQRTERGDSAVYLCASSLWAANTGELFFGEGSRLTVL.

The CDR3 sequence: CASSPSSGGYYEQYF. This chain joins TRBV11-2 and TRBJ2-7; the D call of TRBD2 rests on TCRdb alone, since no DNA is present to check it. Germline V gene data show CDR1 as SGHAT and CDR2 as FQNNGV. The length of the CDR3 is 15 residues.

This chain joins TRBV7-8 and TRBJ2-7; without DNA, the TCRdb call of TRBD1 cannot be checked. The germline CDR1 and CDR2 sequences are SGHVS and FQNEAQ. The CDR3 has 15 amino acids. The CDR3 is CASSFRQGHSYGQYF.

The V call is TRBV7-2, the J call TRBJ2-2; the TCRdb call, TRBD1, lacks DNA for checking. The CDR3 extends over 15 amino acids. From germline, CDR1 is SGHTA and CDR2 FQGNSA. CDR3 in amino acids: CASRTREGGFPELFF.

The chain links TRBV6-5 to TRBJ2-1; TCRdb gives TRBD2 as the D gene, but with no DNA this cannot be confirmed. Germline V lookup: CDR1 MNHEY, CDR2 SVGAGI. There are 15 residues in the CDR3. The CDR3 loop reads CASSYSSGRTREQFF.

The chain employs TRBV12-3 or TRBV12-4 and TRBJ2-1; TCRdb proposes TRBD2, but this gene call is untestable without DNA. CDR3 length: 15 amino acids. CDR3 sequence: CASSFVLADYNEQFF.

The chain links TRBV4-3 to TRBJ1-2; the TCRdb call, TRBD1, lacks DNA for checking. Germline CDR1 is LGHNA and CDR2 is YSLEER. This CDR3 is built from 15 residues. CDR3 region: CASSLQTGFNYGYTF.

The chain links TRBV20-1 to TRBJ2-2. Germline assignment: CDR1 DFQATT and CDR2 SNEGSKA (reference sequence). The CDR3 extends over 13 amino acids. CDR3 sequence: CSASRLGAGELFF.

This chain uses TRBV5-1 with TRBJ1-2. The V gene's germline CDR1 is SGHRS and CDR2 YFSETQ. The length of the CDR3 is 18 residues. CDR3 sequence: CASSLSPQQPETVYGYTF.